Below are 30 T cell receptor beta chains sequenced from a single sample in a study of shared clonotypes between healthy human individuals (dated by TCRdb to the early 2020s). Preparation of the library involved the immunoSEQ multiplex PCR assay. This immuneACCESS table, as held by TCRdb, lists in-frame sequences with V and J called but not all clones. Of the missing ones, under half trace to an unresolved V gene in checked studies; the others have no known cause. The sample table records approximately 1.1 million clones; around 78% of these occur just once. Together, the top ten hold approximately 0.5% of the sample. The sequencing input was memory CD4+ T cells from PBMCs. The sample's cell subset or site label, decoded: CD45RA-negative fraction. Receptors were obtained from a man between 18 and 35 years old in good health. Some clones in this sample may be carry-over from other donors' samples.

Regarding this clone: Possible read error: a much larger clone is one base away. V and J are TRBV7-2 and TRBJ1-1; weak D call: TRBD1 (5 bases). Between the trimmed V and J ends, which lost 1 base and 1 base, there was a span of 7 bases. The CDR3 totals 14 residues. CDR1 SGHTA and CDR2 FQGNSA come from the germline V gene. In DNA, the CDR3 is TGTGCCAGCAGCTTAGTCCAGGGGAACACTGAAGCTTTCTTT. Residues: CASSLVQGNTEAFF. The full variable domain, with the rest looked up from reference TRBV7-2 and TRBJ1-1, is GAGVSQSPSNKVTEKGKDVELRCDPISGHTALYWYRQSLGQGLEFLIYFQGNSAPDKSGLPSDRFSAERTGGSVSTLTIQRTQQEDSAVYLCASSLVQGNTEAFFGQGTRLTVV.

This clone has more than one count but fewer than ten. The rearrangement links TRBV27 to TRBJ2-1, with D tentatively TRBD2 (6 bases). Trimming took off 3 bases at V and 7 bases at J, with 22 bases between the two ends. This CDR3 spans 17 amino acids. CDR1 MNHEY and CDR2 SMNVEV come from the germline V gene (reference sequence). CDR3 nucleotides: TGTGCCAGCAGTTTCCGATTTTCTTTCGGGAGCAGGAATGAGCAGTTCTTC. Protein product: CASSFRFSFGSRNEQFF.

V gene TRBV7-2 combines with J gene TRBJ1-3, with 8 bases matching TRBD1. The germline V gene has CDR1 SGHTA and CDR2 FQGNSA. The CDR3 is 18 residues long. V trimming: 0 bases; J trimming: 0 bases; junction bases outside the gene matches: 7. Here the CDR3 DNA reads TGTGCCAGCAGCTTAGCTCTGACAGGGGTCCTCTCTGGAAACACCATATATTTT. This codes for CASSLALTGVLSGNTIYF.

The chain is built from TRBV28 and TRBJ2-2; 9 nucleotides align to TRBD2. Germline V lookup: CDR1 MDHEN, CDR2 SYDVKM. This CDR3 spans 14 amino acids. J lost 2 bases, V lost 10 bases, and 5 bases had no gene match. In DNA, the CDR3 is TGTGCCATCGGAGCGGGAGGTAACACCGGGGAGCTGTTTTTT. Translating gives CAIGAGGNTGELFF.

Regarding this clone: A much larger clone sits a single nucleotide away, making a read error possible. The chain recombines TRBV6-5 with TRBJ2-1, with 14 bases lining up with TRBD2. Germline CDR1 reads MNHEY; CDR2 reads SVGAGI. After removal of 5 bases from V and 10 bases from J, the junction contained 7 bases not matched to a gene. There are 15 residues in the CDR3. Here the CDR3 reads CASSRPGLAGVEQFF. As DNA, the CDR3 is TGTGCCAGCAGTAGACCGGGACTAGCGGGAGTCGAGCAGTTCTTC.

The V gene is TRBV28, the J gene TRBJ1-2; TRBD1 matches at 7 bases. Unmatched junction bases numbered 9, after V lost 3 bases and J lost 8 bases. The CDR3 contains 14 residues. Germline CDR1 reads MDHEN; CDR2 reads SYDVKM. In nucleotides, the CDR3 is TGTGCCAGCAGTTTCATCGGCAGGGGGGAGGGCTACACCTTC. It is translated as CASSFIGRGEGYTF.

The genes are TRBV11-3 and TRBJ2-3; 12 bases align to TRBD1. The CDR3 runs 15 residues. Trimming at V came to 3 bases and at J to 6 bases, leaving 4 bases not matched to a gene. Germline V gives CDR1 SGHNT, CDR2 YENEEA. The CDR3 nucleotides read TGTGCCAGCAGCTTGGGACAGGGGGCAGCGGATACGCAGTATTTT. Translating gives CASSLGQGAADTQYF. Full variable domain (missing parts from reference TRBV11-3 and TRBJ2-3): EAGVVQSPRYKIIEKKQPVAFWCNPISGHNTLYWYLQNLGQGPELLIRYENEEAVDDSQLPKDRFSAERLKGVDSTLKIQPAELGDSAVYLCASSLGQGAADTQYFGPGTRLTVL.

This clone was picked up a small number of times. This chain uses TRBV7-3 with TRBJ1-1, with 8 bases fitting TRBD1. The CDR3 contains 15 residues. The V and J ends lost 2 bases and 5 bases, in that order; junction bases with no gene match: 7. Looked up from germline, CDR1 is SGHTA and CDR2 is FQGTGA. CDR3 coding DNA: TGTGCCAGCAGCTTATCTCAGGGGGCAGGGACTGAAGCTTTCTTT. As protein: CASSLSQGAGTEAFF. Full variable domain (missing parts from reference TRBV7-3 and TRBJ1-1): GAGVSQTPSNKVTEKGKYVELRCDPISGHTALYWYRQSLGQGPEFLIYFQGTGAADDSGLPNDRFFAVRPEGSVSTLKIQRTERGDSAVYLCASSLSQGAGTEAFFGQGTRLTVV.

About this clone: The sample carries other DNA sequences with the same CDR3. J is TRBJ2-6 and V is TRBV5-1; D is unresolved. V was clipped by 0 bases and J by 2 bases, with 6 bases between them. CDR1 and CDR2 (germline): SGHRS, YFSETQ. CDR3 length: 15 residues. CDR3 coding DNA: TGCGCCAGCAGCTTGGAGGGTGCTGGGGCCAACGTCCTGACTTTC. Translation gives CASSLEGAGANVLTF.

J is TRBJ1-2 and V is TRBV19, with 8 nucleotides matching TRBD1. The V gene end was trimmed by 4 bases and the J gene end by 6 bases; junction bases not matched to a gene: 16. The CDR3 covers 17 residues. The germline gives CDR1 LNHDA, CDR2 SQIVND (reference sequence). In nucleotides, the CDR3 is TGTGCCAGTAGTAGTGGGACAGGTAGTCCTTTGGTCCATGGCTACACCTTC. As protein: CASSSGTGSPLVHGYTF.

The V gene is TRBV29-1, the J gene TRBJ2-2; 9 nucleotides line up with TRBD1. CDR1 is SQVTM, CDR2 ANQGSEA, per germline. This CDR3 comprises 16 residues. Unmatched junction bases numbered 10, after V lost 5 bases and J lost 3 bases. In nucleotides, the CDR3 is TGCAGCGTTCCAACCCCAGGACAGGGGTACACCGGGGAGCTGTTTTTT. This gives the protein CSVPTPGQGYTGELFF.

V usage is TRBV18 and J usage is TRBJ1-1, with no clear D. Germline CDR1 KGHSH, CDR2 LQKENI. This CDR3 is built from 14 residues. Trimming removed 2 bases at V and 0 bases at J, with 7 bases between. CDR3 amino acids: CASSPNTMNTEAFF. Written as DNA, the CDR3 is TGTGCCAGCTCACCAAACACCATGAACACTGAAGCTTTCTTT.

The chain links TRBV28 to TRBJ2-2; 7 positions agree with TRBD2. With V trimmed by 2 bases and J by 5 bases, 8 bases remained unmatched. Germline-derived CDR1 and CDR2 are MDHEN and SYDVKM. The CDR3 totals 16 residues. CDR3 DNA sequence: TGTGCCAGCAGTTTACTCGCGGGAGTATCTACCGGGGAGCTGTTTTTT. Translating gives CASSLLAGVSTGELFF. The entire variable domain, with the rest obtained from reference TRBV28 and TRBJ2-2, is as follows: DVKVTQSSRYLVKRTGEKVFLECVQDMDHENMFWYRQDPGLGLRLIYFSYDVKMKEKGDIPEGYSVSREKKERFSLILESASTNQTSMYLCASSLLAGVSTGELFFGEGSRLTVL.

About this clone itself: A much more abundant neighbour one base away suggests this may be a read error. The chain uses TRBV7-2 and TRBJ1-1, with D maybe TRBD1 (5 bases). The V gene's germline CDR1 is SGHTA and CDR2 FQGNSA. The CDR3 sequence is 13 residues long. V was shortened by 5 bases and J by 1 base, with 8 bases between the two germline ends. CDR3 in DNA: TGTGCCAGCAGCGTGACAGAGAACACTGAAGCTTTCTTT. The encoded protein is CASSVTENTEAFF.

The J gene is TRBJ1-1, the V gene TRBV7-6; possible D gene TRBD1, 5 bases. The CDR3 consists of 17 residues. Germline CDR1 SGHVS, CDR2 FNYEAQ. V was cut by 5 bases and J by 1 base, with 20 bases left in between. Here the CDR3 reads CASSHPDPGGRNTEAFF. CDR3 bases: TGTGCCAGCAGCCACCCGGACCCTGGGGGAAGGAACACTGAAGCTTTCTTT.

J is TRBJ2-1 and V is TRBV14; TRBD2 aligns across 10 bases. The CDR3 covers 16 residues. The ends lost 5 bases at V and 8 bases at J; junction bases unmatched: 12. Germline V gene data show CDR1 as SGHDN and CDR2 as FVKESK. CDR3 region: CASSRQAGGPGDEQFF. In DNA, the CDR3 is TGTGCCAGCAGCAGACAAGCGGGAGGGCCGGGGGATGAGCAGTTCTTC.

The table lists this clone with a count of one. The chain joins TRBV28 to TRBJ1-4; D may be TRBD1 (5 bases). The CDR3 covers 16 residues. Germline V gene lookup returns CDR1 MDHEN and CDR2 SYDVKM. V was shortened by 6 bases and J by 1 base, with 15 bases between the two germline ends. CDR3 nucleotides: TGTGCCAGCAGGCCTTCGGGGGGTGTAACTAATGAAAAACTGTTTTTT. Its protein is CASRPSGGVTNEKLFF.

The CDR3 region has the DNA TGTGCCAGCAGCCCGGGACGGGTGAACACTGAAGCTTTCTTT. Its protein product is CASSPGRVNTEAFF. The chain combines TRBV7-9 with TRBJ1-1; D possibly corresponds to TRBD1 (5 bases). The CDR3 has 14 amino acids. From germline, CDR1 is SEHNR and CDR2 FQNEAQ (reference sequence). The germline V and J ends were trimmed by 5 bases and 0 bases, with 10 bases remaining between them.

This chain links TRBV5-6 with TRBJ2-6; D may be TRBD1 (5 bases). CDR3 length: 17 residues. Germline V gene data show CDR1 as SGHDT and CDR2 as YYEEEE. V lost 4 bases and J 0 bases, leaving 14 bases between the germline ends. The chain's CDR3 is CASSPQGTSSGANVLTF. CDR3 nucleotides: TGTGCCAGCAGCCCCCAGGGCACCAGCTCTGGGGCCAACGTCCTGACTTTC.

This chain connects TRBV4-1 to TRBJ2-1; 7 bases are shared with TRBD2. The ends lost 2 bases at V and 13 bases at J; junction bases unmatched: 14. Looked up from germline, CDR1 is MGHRA and CDR2 is YSYEKL. The CDR3 spans 15 residues. The CDR3 here is CASSQPQESGEKQFF. The DNA of the CDR3 is TGCGCCAGCAGCCAACCCCAGGAGAGCGGGGAAAAACAGTTCTTC.

This clone has a handful of counts. The chain couples TRBV28 to TRBJ2-7; 7 bases align to TRBD1. This CDR3 is 14 amino acids long. Germline V gene lookup returns CDR1 MDHEN and CDR2 SYDVKM. The junction had 7 bases not matched to a gene; V was cut back by 6 bases and J by 2 bases. CDR3: CASRGGQWAYEQYF. In nucleotides, the CDR3 is TGTGCCAGCAGAGGGGGACAGTGGGCCTACGAGCAGTACTTC.

J is TRBJ2-7 and V is TRBV30, with D possibly matching TRBD2 (6 bases). V was cut by 4 bases and J by 3 bases, with 16 bases left in between. In germline, CDR1 is GTSNPN, CDR2 SVGIG (reference sequence). The CDR3 contains 14 residues. CDR3 protein: CAWTLERVNYEQYF. The CDR3 DNA follows: TGTGCCTGGACCCTCGAGCGGGTGAACTACGAGCAGTACTTC.

The chain combines TRBV2 with TRBJ2-2, with D perhaps TRBD1 or TRBD2 (5 bases each). The CDR3 has 17 amino acids. Germline V lookup: CDR1 SNHLY, CDR2 FYNNEI. V was pared by 7 bases and J by 2 bases, with 20 bases between. CDR3 loop: CASNRYGARGNTGELFF. CDR3 nucleotides: TGTGCCAGCAATCGTTATGGGGCCCGGGGTAACACCGGGGAGCTGTTTTTT.

The V gene is TRBV18, the J gene TRBJ1-2, with TRBD1 as a possible D gene (5 bases). Germline-derived CDR1 and CDR2 are KGHSH and LQKENI. V was cut by 6 bases and J by 4 bases, with 15 bases left in between. The CDR3 is made up of 14 amino acids. CDR3 region: CASSLGTLTYGYTF. The CDR3 DNA reads as TGTGCCAGCTCGCTCGGGACGCTCACCTATGGCTACACCTTC.

The genes are TRBV28 and TRBJ1-5, with 10 bases that match TRBD1. This CDR3 spans 15 amino acids. J was trimmed by 5 bases and V by 3 bases; bases with no gene match: 4. Germline V CDR1 and CDR2: MDHEN, SYDVKM. Here the CDR3 DNA reads TGTGCCAGCAGTTTCGCGGACAGGGGGTATCAGCCCCAGCATTTT. This translates into CASSFADRGYQPQHF.

The J gene is TRBJ2-5, the V gene TRBV5-1; maybe TRBD1 (5 bases). The CDR3 runs to 15 residues. Trimming pared 2 bases from V and 2 bases from J, leaving 13 bases between. Germline V CDR1 and CDR2: SGHRS, YFSETQ. CDR3 region: CASSLQVNRQETQYF. CDR3 nucleotide sequence: TGCGCCAGCAGCTTACAGGTGAATCGTCAAGAGACCCAGTACTTC.

The chain uses TRBV18 and TRBJ2-2; D is unclear. Per germline, CDR1 KGHSH and CDR2 LQKENI. Trimming took off 1 base at V and 0 bases at J, with 9 bases between the two ends. The CDR3 has 16 amino acids. This CDR3 is CASSPRSTANTGELFF. The CDR3 DNA follows: TGTGCCAGCTCACCACGCAGTACCGCGAACACCGGGGAGCTGTTTTTT.

V is TRBV10-3 and J is TRBJ2-7, with a weak D call TRBD2 (6 bases). V lost 4 bases to trimming and J lost 4 bases, with 20 bases between them. Looked up from germline, CDR1 is ENHRY and CDR2 is SYGVKD. The CDR3 length is 16 residues. Here the CDR3 reads CAISAVLQAGLYEQYF. The CDR3 DNA reads TGTGCCATCAGTGCCGTCCTACAGGCGGGACTTTACGAGCAGTACTTC.

This clone was counted once. This sequence joins TRBV7-2 and TRBJ2-7, with TRBD1 matching 8 bases. Losses at the gene ends were 5 bases for V and 1 base for J; bases not matched to a gene: 4. The CDR3 consists of 14 residues. Germline CDR1 SGHTA, CDR2 FQGNSA. CDR3: CASSPGTGSYEQYF. The CDR3 DNA follows: TGTGCCAGCAGCCCTGGGACAGGATCCTACGAGCAGTACTTC.

The chain uses TRBV5-6 and TRBJ2-7; D uncertain. CDR3 length: 14 amino acids. Germline CDR1 and CDR2: SGHDT and YYEEEE. V was pared by 4 bases and J by 3 bases, with 14 bases between. The CDR3 is CASSLTGSYYEQYF. The CDR3 nucleotides read TGTGCCAGCAGCCTGACCGGGTCCTACTACGAGCAGTACTTC.